This entry lists 31 T cell receptor beta chains sequenced from one sample in a study of OX40 agonist ivuxolimab in advanced cancers. TCRdb keeps only in-frame clones here, not all; method: immunoSEQ multiplex PCR. Of about 24,000 clones listed, 60% to 80% are singletons. The sequences come from CD4+ or CD8+ T cells sorted from blood, collected in a trial of the OX40 agonist ivuxolimab. The source of these receptors is an adult with an advanced solid tumor such as melanoma, head and neck, liver or kidney cancer.

The gene calls are TRBV18 and TRBJ2-6, with D perhaps given as TRBD1 or TRBD2 (5 bases each). V was cut by 1 base and J by 4 bases, with 11 bases left in between. Germline-derived CDR1 and CDR2 are KGHSH and LQKENI. The CDR3 runs to 16 residues. The CDR3 DNA follows: TGTGCCAGCTCACCACTCTCGGGGCAGGGGGCCAACGTCCTGACTTTC. This sequence encodes CASSPLSGQGANVLTF.

This chain links TRBV10-2 with TRBJ1-5, with no clear D. CDR1 WSHSY and CDR2 SAAADI come from the germline V gene. V lost 7 bases to trimming and J lost 1 base, with 14 bases between them. The CDR3 spans 15 residues. The CDR3 loop is CASTSWAESNQPQHF. The CDR3 region has the DNA TGCGCCAGCACCTCATGGGCTGAGAGCAATCAGCCCCAGCATTTT.

V is TRBV28 and J is TRBJ2-7, with D tentatively TRBD1 (5 bases). Germline CDR1 MDHEN, CDR2 SYDVKM. The ends were cut back, 2 bases at V and 5 bases at J, with 16 bases in the middle. The CDR3 totals 15 residues. The CDR3 protein is CASSLNRGFVHEQYF. The CDR3 DNA reads TGTGCCAGCAGTTTAAATAGGGGATTTGTCCACGAGCAGTACTTC.

This sequence joins TRBV9 and TRBJ2-7; the D gene is possibly TRBD2 (5 bases). The CDR3 consists of 16 residues. The V end lost 0 bases, the J end lost 6 bases, and 19 bases lay between the germline ends. Germline V gives CDR1 SGDLS, CDR2 YYNGEE. The CDR3 loop reads CASSVEGLREPVEQYF. As DNA, the CDR3 is TGTGCCAGCAGCGTAGAGGGTCTCCGGGAACCAGTCGAGCAGTACTTC.

The chain couples TRBV30 to TRBJ2-7; tentatively, D is TRBD1 (6 bases). The CDR3 covers 13 residues. The germline V gene has CDR1 GTSNPN and CDR2 SVGIG (reference sequence). Between the trimmed V and J ends, which lost 3 bases and 5 bases, there was a span of 14 bases. The CDR3 sequence: CAWSLGRGDEQYF. The CDR3, as DNA: TGTGCCTGGAGCCTAGGCAGGGGAGACGAGCAGTACTTC.

The V and J genes are TRBV18 and TRBJ1-2; 8 positions agree with TRBD1. CDR1 is KGHSH and CDR2 is LQKENI in the germline V gene. Germline trimming cut 3 bases from V and 3 bases from J; bases unmatched to any gene: 3. This CDR3 is built from 14 residues. CDR3: CASSPMDRDYGYTF. The CDR3 DNA sequence: TGTGCCAGCTCACCTATGGACAGGGACTATGGCTACACCTTC. Full variable domain (missing parts from reference TRBV18 and TRBJ1-2): NAGVMQNPRHLVRRRGQEARLRCSPMKGHSHVYWYRQLPEEGLKFMVYLQKENIIDESGMPKERFSAEFPKEGPSILRIQQVVRGDSAAYFCASSPMDRDYGYTFGSGTRLTVV.

The chain recombines TRBV6-1 with TRBJ2-2, with D possibly being TRBD2 (6 bases). Germline-derived CDR1 and CDR2 are MNHNS and SASEGT. The V end lost 2 bases, the J end lost 0 bases, and 13 bases lay between the germline ends. CDR3 length: 17 amino acids. Here the CDR3 reads CASSEMAGTANTGELFF. In nucleotides, the CDR3 is TGTGCCAGCAGTGAAATGGCGGGGACCGCGAACACCGGGGAGCTGTTTTTT.

Concerning this clone: Because the CDR3's place on the DNA is in doubt, the DNA is left out and the CDR3 is given as listed by TCRdb. This chain connects TRBV1 to TRBJ2-7; TRBD2, the table's D call, was not compared with the DNA. TRBV1 is flagged as a pseudogene. The CDR3 is 18 amino acids in total, end residues counted. CDR3 loop: CTSSHVGLGTRIYHEQYF.

This sequence joins TRBV2 and TRBJ1-4; the D gene is possibly TRBD1 (6 bases). V was shortened by 2 bases and J by 8 bases, with 12 bases between the two germline ends. The CDR3 runs 14 residues. The germline gives CDR1 SNHLY, CDR2 FYNNEI. In nucleotides, the CDR3 is TGTGCCAGCAGTGAAACAGGGACGGGAGAAAAACTGTTTTTT. This translates into CASSETGTGEKLFF.

The rearrangement links TRBV29-1 to TRBJ2-7; no firm D call. Germline CDR1 is SQVTM and CDR2 is ANQGSEA. The V end lost 0 bases, the J end lost 2 bases, and 14 bases lay between the germline ends. This CDR3 is 15 amino acids long. The CDR3 region is CSVEDQTDETYEQYF. DNA for the CDR3: TGCAGCGTTGAAGATCAGACGGACGAGACCTACGAGCAGTACTTC.

CDR3: CASSASTYLAWGRSYEQYF. CDR3 in DNA: TGTGCCAGCAGCGCCTCAACCTACCTAGCCTGGGGTAGGTCCTACGAGCAGTACTTC. This chain uses TRBV2 with TRBJ2-7, with D tentatively TRBD2 (5 bases). This CDR3 is 19 amino acids long. Trimming removed 6 bases at V and 1 base at J, with 28 bases between. The germline V gene encodes CDR1 SNHLY and CDR2 FYNNEI.

This clone is deemed medium-sized. V and J are TRBV7-6 and TRBJ2-7, with D perhaps matching TRBD2 (5 bases). Trimming stripped 4 bases from V and 5 bases from J, with 9 bases between. Germline assignment: CDR1 SGHVS and CDR2 FNYEAQ. The CDR3 totals 12 residues. The DNA for the CDR3 is TGTGCCAGCAGCTCGGGGTGGGACGAGCAGTACTTC. The encoded protein is CASSSGWDEQYF.

This chain uses TRBV10-2 with TRBJ1-5; D remains unclear. V was shortened by 7 bases and J by 3 bases, with 7 bases between the two germline ends. This CDR3 spans 12 amino acids. Germline V CDR1 and CDR2: WSHSY, SAAADI. The CDR3 protein is CASKALNQPQHF. The CDR3 nucleotides read TGCGCCAGCAAAGCCCTCAATCAGCCCCAGCATTTT.

This clone was seen a few times. This chain uses TRBV29-1 with TRBJ1-1; D possibly corresponds to TRBD1 (6 bases). Germline V lookup: CDR1 SQVTM, CDR2 ANQGSEA. V lost 0 bases and J lost 4, with 24 bases in between. CDR3 length equals 18 residues. The CDR3 coding sequence is TGCAGCGTTGAAGATCGCCGTCCCCGAAGGACAGATGTCACTGAAGCTTTCTTT. Its protein is CSVEDRRPRRTDVTEAFF.

CDR3 coding DNA: TGTGCCATCAGTGATGCCTCTAACTATGGCTACACCTTC. Translated, it gives CAISDASNYGYTF. The chain links TRBV10-3 to TRBJ1-2; D gene ambiguous. This CDR3 spans 13 amino acids. The V end lost 3 bases, the J end lost 0 bases, and 5 bases lay between the germline ends. Germline CDR1 and CDR2: ENHRY and SYGVKD.

The chain employs TRBV9 and TRBJ1-4, with 7 bases fitting TRBD1. The CDR3 runs to 15 residues. J lost 6 bases, V lost 0 bases, and 5 bases had no gene match. In germline, CDR1 is SGDLS, CDR2 YYNGEE. CDR3 DNA sequence: TGTGCCAGCAGCGTAGATGGACAGGCCTATGAAAAACTGTTTTTT. Translated: CASSVDGQAYEKLFF. Variable domain in full (rest from reference TRBV9 and TRBJ1-4): DSGVTQTPKHLITATGQRVTLRCSPRSGDLSVYWYQQSLDQGLQFLIQYYNGEERAKGNILERFSAQQFPDLHSELNLSSLELGDSALYFCASSVDGQAYEKLFFGSGTQLSVL.

V gene TRBV7-6 combines with J gene TRBJ1-5; tentative D call: TRBD1 (6 bases). The CDR3 runs 15 residues. Trimming removed 1 base at V and 4 bases at J, with 11 bases between. Germline CDR1 is SGHVS and CDR2 is FNYEAQ. In DNA, the CDR3 is TGTGCCAGCAGCTTAGAGGGGACACTTAATCAGCCCCAGCATTTT. Protein: CASSLEGTLNQPQHF.

This clone was observed a few times. V usage is TRBV10-1 and J usage is TRBJ1-6; a possible D gene is TRBD1 (5 bases). There are 14 residues in the CDR3. V was trimmed by 5 bases and J by 7 bases, leaving 12 bases between them. Germline V gene sequence: CDR1 WNHNN, CDR2 SYGVQD (reference sequence). The CDR3 DNA sequence: TGCGCCAGCAGTTCCGGGACGGTAAATTCACCCCTCCACTTT. Its protein product is CASSSGTVNSPLHF.

This chain links TRBV4-1 with TRBJ2-7; D remains unclear. Germline assignment: CDR1 MGHRA and CDR2 YSYEKL. The CDR3 runs 15 residues. Deletions cut 2 bases from V and 4 bases from J, with 15 bases between. The CDR3 region has the DNA TGCGCCAGCAGCCAATCCCTCCCCGCGAGTTACGAGCAGTACTTC. It yields the protein CASSQSLPASYEQYF.

The chain has TRBV7-9 and TRBJ1-1; no reliable D call. Germline CDR1 is SEHNR and CDR2 is FQNEAQ (reference sequence). The CDR3 loop spans 15 amino acids. Trimming shortened V by 6 bases and J by 1 base, and 15 bases separated the two germline ends. The CDR3: CASRSHNSGNTEAFF. CDR3 nucleotide sequence: TGTGCCAGCAGGTCCCATAACAGTGGGAACACTGAAGCTTTCTTT.

This clone is categorized as medium-sized. This chain connects TRBV5-1 to TRBJ1-2; D is ambiguous. Germline CDR1 is SGHRS and CDR2 is YFSETQ. This CDR3 has 13 amino acids. The germline V and J ends were trimmed by 0 bases and 5 bases, with 8 bases remaining between them. The CDR3 loop is CASSLDGFYGYTF. For the CDR3, the DNA is TGCGCCAGCAGCTTGGATGGATTTTATGGCTACACCTTC. The full variable domain, in which reference TRBV5-1 and TRBJ1-2 provide the parts outside the CDR3, is KAGVTQTPRYLIKTRGQQVTLSCSPISGHRSVSWYQQTPGQGLQFLFEYFSETQRNKGNFPGRFSGRQFSNSRSEMNVSTLELGDSALYLCASSLDGFYGYTFGSGTRLTVV.

V gene TRBV30 combines with J gene TRBJ2-1; 11 bases are a match to TRBD2. Germline V gene sequence: CDR1 GTSNPN, CDR2 SVGIG (reference sequence). The junction had 6 bases not matched to a gene; V was cut back by 1 base and J by 4 bases. There are 16 residues in the CDR3. The DNA of the CDR3 is TGTGCCTGGAGTGCCCTAGCGGGGGGCCTATACAATGAGCAGTTCTTC. It yields the protein CAWSALAGGLYNEQFF.

The J gene is TRBJ1-1, the V gene TRBV15; 7 nucleotides align to TRBD1. Germline values: CDR1 LNHNV, CDR2 YYDKDF (reference sequence). The CDR3 consists of 16 residues. Trimming at V came to 6 bases and at J to 0 bases, leaving 10 bases not matched to a gene. CDR3 sequence reads: CATSRGQETLNTEAFF. CDR3 sequence (DNA): TGTGCCACCAGTCGAGGACAGGAAACCTTGAACACTGAAGCTTTCTTT.

A few counts support this clone. V and J are TRBV7-2 and TRBJ2-7; D is perhaps TRBD2 (5 bases). This CDR3 is 15 amino acids long. V was clipped by 5 bases and J by 0 bases, with 14 bases between them. CDR1 SGHTA and CDR2 FQGNSA come from the germline V gene. The DNA for the CDR3 is TGTGCCAGCAGCCCCCGGAGGCACATCTCCTACGAGCAGTACTTC. Its translation: CASSPRRHISYEQYF.

The chain is built from TRBV5-1 and TRBJ2-4; weak D call: TRBD2 (6 bases). V was clipped by 5 bases and J by 6 bases, with 6 bases between them. The CDR3 extends over 11 amino acids. Germline V CDR1 and CDR2: SGHRS, YFSETQ. The CDR3 is CASRGGNIQYF. The CDR3 region has the DNA TGCGCCAGCAGGGGGGGAAACATTCAGTACTTC.

This chain joins TRBV30 and TRBJ1-6, with TRBD1 matching over 10 bases. After removal of 4 bases from V and 7 bases from J, the junction contained 19 bases not matched to a gene. Looked up from germline, CDR1 is GTSNPN and CDR2 is SVGIG (reference sequence). The CDR3 sequence is 19 residues long. As DNA, the CDR3 is TGTGCCTGGAAGACAGGGGGCATTGTTTTCGCTACGCGAAATTCACCCCTCCACTTT. Protein sequence: CAWKTGGIVFATRNSPLHF.

The chain uses TRBV6-5 and TRBJ1-1; 12 bases align to TRBD1. Germline CDR1 is MNHEY and CDR2 is SVGAGI. J lost 4 bases, V lost 5 bases, and 5 bases had no gene match. The CDR3 consists of 15 residues. The CDR3 spells CASSGTGGSGTEAFF. CDR3 DNA sequence: TGTGCCAGCAGTGGGACAGGGGGCAGCGGCACTGAAGCTTTCTTT.

The chain recombines TRBV27 with TRBJ2-7, with D perhaps matching TRBD2 (5 bases). CDR3 size: 12 residues. The germline V gene has CDR1 MNHEY and CDR2 SMNVEV (reference sequence). V lost 5 bases, J lost 6 bases, and 11 bases lay in between. CDR3 protein: CASSPSSREQYF. The CDR3 region has the DNA TGTGCCAGCAGTCCCTCTAGCCGCGAGCAGTACTTC.

The chain has TRBV10-3 and TRBJ2-3; 14 nucleotides line up with TRBD2. Germline CDR1 is ENHRY and CDR2 is SYGVKD. The CDR3 spans 16 residues. J lost 0 bases, V lost 7 bases, and 3 bases had no gene match. CDR3 residues: CAINRLAGGSTDTQYF. CDR3 coding DNA: TGTGCCATCAATCGACTAGCGGGGGGGAGCACAGATACGCAGTATTTT.

The chain has TRBV5-1 and TRBJ2-1; D is perhaps TRBD1 or TRBD2 (5 bases each). V shed 0 bases and J shed 13 bases, with 17 bases lying between them. The CDR3 is made up of 14 amino acids. Germline CDR1 reads SGHRS; CDR2 reads YFSETQ. CDR3 sequence reads: CASSLGGIFNPQFF. DNA for the CDR3: TGCGCCAGCAGCTTGGGGGGGATCTTCAACCCCCAGTTCTTC.

This clone was observed a single time. V usage is TRBV30 and J usage is TRBJ1-2, with D maybe TRBD1 (5 bases). Germline V gene sequence: CDR1 GTSNPN, CDR2 SVGIG (reference sequence). Trimming removed 2 bases from V and 2 bases from J, with 9 bases in between. This CDR3 has 13 amino acids. CDR3 sequence reads: CAWSNKGNYGYTF. The CDR3 DNA sequence: TGTGCCTGGAGTAATAAGGGGAACTATGGCTACACCTTC.